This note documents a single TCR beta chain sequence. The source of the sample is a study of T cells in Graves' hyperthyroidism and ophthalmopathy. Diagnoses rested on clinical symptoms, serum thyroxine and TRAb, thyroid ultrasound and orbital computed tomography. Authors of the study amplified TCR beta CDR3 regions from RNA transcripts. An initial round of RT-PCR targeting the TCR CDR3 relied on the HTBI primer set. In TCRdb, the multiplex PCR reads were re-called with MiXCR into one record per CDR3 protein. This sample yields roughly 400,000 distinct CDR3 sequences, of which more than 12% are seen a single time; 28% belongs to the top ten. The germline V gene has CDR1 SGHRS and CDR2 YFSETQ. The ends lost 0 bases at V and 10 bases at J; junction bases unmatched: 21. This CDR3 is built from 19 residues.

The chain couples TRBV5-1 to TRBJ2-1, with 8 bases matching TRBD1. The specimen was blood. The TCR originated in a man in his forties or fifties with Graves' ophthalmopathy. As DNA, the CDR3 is TGCGCCAGCAGCTTGGGCCGAGGGCAGGGGGCGAAAACAACGTGGGAGCAGTTCTTC. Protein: CASSLGRGQGAKTTWEQFF. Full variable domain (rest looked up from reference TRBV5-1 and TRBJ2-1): KAGVTQTPRYLIKTRGQQVTLSCSPISGHRSVSWYQQTPGQGLQFLFEYFSETQRNKGNFPGRFSGRQFSNSRSEMNVSTLELGDSALYLCASSLGRGQGAKTTWEQFFGPGTRLTVL.